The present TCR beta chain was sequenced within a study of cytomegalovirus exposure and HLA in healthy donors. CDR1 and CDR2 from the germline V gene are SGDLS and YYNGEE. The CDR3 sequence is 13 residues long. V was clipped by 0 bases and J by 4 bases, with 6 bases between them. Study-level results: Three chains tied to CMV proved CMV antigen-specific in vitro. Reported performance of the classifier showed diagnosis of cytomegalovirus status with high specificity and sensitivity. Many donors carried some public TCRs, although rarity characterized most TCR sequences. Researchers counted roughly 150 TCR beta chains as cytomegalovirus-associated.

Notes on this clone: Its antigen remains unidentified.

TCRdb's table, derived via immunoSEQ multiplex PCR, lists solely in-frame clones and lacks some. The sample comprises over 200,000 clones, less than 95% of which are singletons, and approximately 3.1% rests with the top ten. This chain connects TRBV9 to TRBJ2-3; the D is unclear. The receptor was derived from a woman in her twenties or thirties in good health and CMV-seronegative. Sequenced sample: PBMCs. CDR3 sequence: CASSVGRSDTQYF. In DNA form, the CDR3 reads TGTGCCAGCAGCGTAGGACGATCAGATACGCAGTATTTT.